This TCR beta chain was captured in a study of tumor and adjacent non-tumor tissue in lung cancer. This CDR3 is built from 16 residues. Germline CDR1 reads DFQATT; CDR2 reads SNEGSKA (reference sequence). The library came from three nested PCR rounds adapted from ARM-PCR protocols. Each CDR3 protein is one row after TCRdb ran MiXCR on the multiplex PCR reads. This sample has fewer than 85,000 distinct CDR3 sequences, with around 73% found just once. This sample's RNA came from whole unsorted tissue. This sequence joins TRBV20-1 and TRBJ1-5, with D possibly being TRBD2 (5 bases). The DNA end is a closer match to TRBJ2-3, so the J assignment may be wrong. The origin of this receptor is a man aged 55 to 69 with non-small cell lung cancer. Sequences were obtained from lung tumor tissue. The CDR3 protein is CSARVGETSGNQSQYF. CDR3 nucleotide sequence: TGCAGTGCTAGAGTAGGAGAGACCAGCGGCAATCAGTCCCAGTATTTT.